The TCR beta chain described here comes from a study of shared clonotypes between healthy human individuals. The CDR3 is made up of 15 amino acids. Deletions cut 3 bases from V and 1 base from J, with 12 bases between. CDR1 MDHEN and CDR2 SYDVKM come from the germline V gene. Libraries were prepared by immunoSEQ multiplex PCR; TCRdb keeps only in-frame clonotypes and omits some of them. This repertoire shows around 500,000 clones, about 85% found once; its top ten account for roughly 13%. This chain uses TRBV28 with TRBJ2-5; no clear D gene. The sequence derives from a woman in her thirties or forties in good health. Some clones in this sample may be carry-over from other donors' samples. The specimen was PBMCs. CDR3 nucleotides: TGTGCCAGCAGTTTCCAGGACGGATCCCAAGAGACCCAGTACTTC. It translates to CASSFQDGSQETQYF.